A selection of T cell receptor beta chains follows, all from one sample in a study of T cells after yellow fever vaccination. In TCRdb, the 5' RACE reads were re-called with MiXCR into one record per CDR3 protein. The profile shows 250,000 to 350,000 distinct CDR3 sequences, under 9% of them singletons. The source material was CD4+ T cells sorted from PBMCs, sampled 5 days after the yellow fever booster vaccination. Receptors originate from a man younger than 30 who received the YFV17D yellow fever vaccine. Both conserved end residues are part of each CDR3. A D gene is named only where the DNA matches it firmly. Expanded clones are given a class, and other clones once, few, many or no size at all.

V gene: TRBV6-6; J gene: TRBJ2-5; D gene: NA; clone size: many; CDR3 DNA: TGTGCCAGCATCGACGACGCTTATCAAGAGACCCAGTACTTC; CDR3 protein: CASIDDAYQETQYF
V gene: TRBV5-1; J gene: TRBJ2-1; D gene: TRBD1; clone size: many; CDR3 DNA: TGCGCCAGCAGCTGGGACAGGGGGTCCTACAATGAGCAGTTCTTC; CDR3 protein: CASSWDRGSYNEQFF
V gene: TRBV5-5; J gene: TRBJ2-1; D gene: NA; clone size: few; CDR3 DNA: TGTGCCAGCAGCTTGGCCCAGCGAGGGAATGAGCAGTTCTTC; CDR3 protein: CASSLAQRGNEQFF
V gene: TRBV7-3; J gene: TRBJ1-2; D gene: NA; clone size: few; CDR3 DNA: TGTGCCAGCAGCTTAGAGGGGCTGCGCTACACCTTC; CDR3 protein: CASSLEGLRYTF
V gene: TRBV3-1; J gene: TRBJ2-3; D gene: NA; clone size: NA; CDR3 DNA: TGTGCCAGCAGCCTGGGACTTTTAGATACGCAGTATTTT; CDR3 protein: CASSLGLLDTQYF
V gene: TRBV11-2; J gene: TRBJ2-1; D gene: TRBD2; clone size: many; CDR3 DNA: TGTGCCAGCAGCTTGCGGGCTAGCGGGGGGACTTACAATGAGCAGTTCTTC; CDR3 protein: CASSLRASGGTYNEQFF
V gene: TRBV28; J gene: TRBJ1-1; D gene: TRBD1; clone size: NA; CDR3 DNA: TGTGCCAGCAGTTTATCCCCGACAGGGGGCACTGAAGCTTTCTTT; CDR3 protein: CASSLSPTGGTEAFF
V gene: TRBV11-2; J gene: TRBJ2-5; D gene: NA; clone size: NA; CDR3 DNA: TGTGCCAGCAGCTTCCGCGTGCGCGGGGCGGGGACCCAGTACTTC; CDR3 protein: CASSFRVRGAGTQYF
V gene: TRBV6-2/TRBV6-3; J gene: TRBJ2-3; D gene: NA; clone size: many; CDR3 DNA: TGTGCCAGCAGCCGCCGGCCACCGAGGGAAGGTACGCAGTATTTT; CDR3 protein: CASSRRPPREGTQYF
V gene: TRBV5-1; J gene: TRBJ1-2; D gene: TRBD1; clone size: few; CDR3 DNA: TGCGCCAGCAGCTTTGCAGGGGGCGCGGGCGGCTACACCTTC; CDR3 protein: CASSFAGGAGGYTF
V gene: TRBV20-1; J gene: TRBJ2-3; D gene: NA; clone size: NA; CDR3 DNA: TGCAGTGCTAGATTTCGGCAGACTGCCACAGATACGCAGTATTTT; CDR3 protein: CSARFRQTATDTQYF
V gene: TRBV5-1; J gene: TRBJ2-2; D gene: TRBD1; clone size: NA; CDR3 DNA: TGCGCCAGCACCCCGGGACAGAGCCACACCGGGGAGCTGTTTTTT; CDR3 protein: CASTPGQSHTGELFF
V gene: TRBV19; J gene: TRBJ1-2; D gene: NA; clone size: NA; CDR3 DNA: TGTGCCAGTAGTATTTGGCAACAGGATGGCTACACCTTC; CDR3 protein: CASSIWQQDGYTF
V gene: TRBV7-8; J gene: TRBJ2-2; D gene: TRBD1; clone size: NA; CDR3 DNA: TGTGCCAGCAGCTGGGACAGGGTCAGGTCCGGGGAGCTGTTTTTT; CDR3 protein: CASSWDRVRSGELFF
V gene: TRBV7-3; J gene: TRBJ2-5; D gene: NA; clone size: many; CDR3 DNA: TGTGCCAGCAGCTCCATACCGGGGACACAAGAGACCCAGTACTTC; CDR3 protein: CASSSIPGTQETQYF
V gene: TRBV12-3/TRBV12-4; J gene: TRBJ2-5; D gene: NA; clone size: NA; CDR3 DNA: TGTGCCAGCAGTTTAAGAAACCAGGGAGAGACCCAGTACTTC; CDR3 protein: CASSLRNQGETQYF
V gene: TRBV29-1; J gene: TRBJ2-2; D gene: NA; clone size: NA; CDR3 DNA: TGCAGCGTCTCCGTCCTGGAGAACACCGGGGAGCTGTTTTTT; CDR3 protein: CSVSVLENTGELFF
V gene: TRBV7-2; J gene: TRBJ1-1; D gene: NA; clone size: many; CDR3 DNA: TGTGCCAGCAGCTTACAGGGCATGGACACTGAAGCTTTCTTT; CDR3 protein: CASSLQGMDTEAFF
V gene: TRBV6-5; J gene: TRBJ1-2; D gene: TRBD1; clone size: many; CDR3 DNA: TGTGCCAGCAGTTACCAGGGACAGGGGCCCTCCTCCACCGGCTACACCTTC; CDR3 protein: CASSYQGQGPSSTGYTF
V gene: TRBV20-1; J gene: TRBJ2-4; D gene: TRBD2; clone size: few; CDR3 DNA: TGCAGTGCTAGGACTAGCGGGGGGGCCGGGGACAAAAACATTCAGTACTTC; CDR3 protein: CSARTSGGAGDKNIQYF
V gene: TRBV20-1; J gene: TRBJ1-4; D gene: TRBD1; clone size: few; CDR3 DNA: TGCAGTGCTAGTATTACGCCAGGGGGTGAAAAACTGTTTTTT; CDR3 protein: CSASITPGGEKLFF
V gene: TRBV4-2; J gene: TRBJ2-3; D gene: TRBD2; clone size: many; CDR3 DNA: TGTGCCAGCAGAAGACTCCAAGCGGGGGAGAGAGATACGCAGTATTTT; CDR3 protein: CASRRLQAGERDTQYF
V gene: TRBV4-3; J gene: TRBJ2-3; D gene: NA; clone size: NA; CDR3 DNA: TGCGCCAGCAGCCGAAGGGGGGCGGGGGCCGAAGATACGCAGTATTTT; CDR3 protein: CASSRRGAGAEDTQYF
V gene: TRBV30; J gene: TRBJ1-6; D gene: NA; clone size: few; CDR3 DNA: TGTGCCTGGAGTGGGGGGTATAATTCACCCCTCCACTTT; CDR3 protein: CAWSGGYNSPLHF
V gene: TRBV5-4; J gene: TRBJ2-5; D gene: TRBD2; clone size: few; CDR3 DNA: TGTGCCAGCAGCTCCGGGGGGATGGAGACCCAGTACTTC; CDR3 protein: CASSSGGMETQYF
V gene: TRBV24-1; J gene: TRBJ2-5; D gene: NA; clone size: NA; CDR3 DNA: TGTGCCACCAGTGACCGCGGGACGGAGAAAGAGACCCAGTACTTC; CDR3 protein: CATSDRGTEKETQYF
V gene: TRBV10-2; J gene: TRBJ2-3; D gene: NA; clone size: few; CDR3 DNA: TGCGCCAGCAGTTGGCCAAACAGAGGCACAGATACGCAGTATTTT; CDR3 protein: CASSWPNRGTDTQYF
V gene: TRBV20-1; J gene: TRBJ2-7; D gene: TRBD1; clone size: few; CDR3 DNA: TGCAGTGCGCGTCCCGGGACAGGGGGCCGAGAGCAGTACTTC; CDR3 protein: CSARPGTGGREQYF
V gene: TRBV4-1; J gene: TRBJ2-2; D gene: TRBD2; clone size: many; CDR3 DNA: TGCGCCAGCAGGGCAAGAGGGAGTCGCGGGGGGCCTATGACCGGGGAGCTGTTTTTT; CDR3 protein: CASRARGSRGGPMTGELFF
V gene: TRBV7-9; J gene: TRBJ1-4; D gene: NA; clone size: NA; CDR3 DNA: TGTGCCAGCAGCTTAAACGCTGATGAAAAACTGTTTTTT; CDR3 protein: CASSLNADEKLFF
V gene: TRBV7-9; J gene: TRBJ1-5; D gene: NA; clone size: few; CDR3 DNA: TGTGCCAGCAGTCCCTATAGCAATCAGCCCCAGCATTTT; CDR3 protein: CASSPYSNQPQHF
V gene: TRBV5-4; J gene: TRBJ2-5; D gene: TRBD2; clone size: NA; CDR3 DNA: TGTGCCAGCAGCCAGTCGGGGGGGGCTCAGGAGACCCAGTACTTC; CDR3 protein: CASSQSGGAQETQYF
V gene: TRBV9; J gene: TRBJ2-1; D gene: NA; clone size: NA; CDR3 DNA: TGTGCCAGCCGGGGGCTTCAGAATGAGCAGTTCTTC; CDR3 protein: CASRGLQNEQFF
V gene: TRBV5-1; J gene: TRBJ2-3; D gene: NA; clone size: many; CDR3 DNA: TGCGCCAGCAGCCGGGACTCCATTCGCACAGATACGCAGTATTTT; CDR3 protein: CASSRDSIRTDTQYF
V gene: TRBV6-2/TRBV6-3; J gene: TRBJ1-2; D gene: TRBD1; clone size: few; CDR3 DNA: TGTGCCAGCAGTTACCCATCCCGGGACAGGGGGCGATACTATGGCTACACCTTC; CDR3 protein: CASSYPSRDRGRYYGYTF
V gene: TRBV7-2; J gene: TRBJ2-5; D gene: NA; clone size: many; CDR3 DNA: TGTGCCAGCAGCCCTAGCAGGGAGACCCAGTACTTC; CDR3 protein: CASSPSRETQYF
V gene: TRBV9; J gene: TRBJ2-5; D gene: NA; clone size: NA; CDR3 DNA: TGTGCCAGCAGCGTAGGCCCGGGGGAGACCCAGTACTTC; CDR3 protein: CASSVGPGETQYF
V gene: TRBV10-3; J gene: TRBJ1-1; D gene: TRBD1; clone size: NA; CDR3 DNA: TGTGCCAGCAGAAAACAGGGGTCCCTGGCGACCATGAACACTGAAGCTTTCTTT; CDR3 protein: CASRKQGSLATMNTEAFF
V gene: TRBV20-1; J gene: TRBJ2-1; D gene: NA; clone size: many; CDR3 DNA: TGCAGTGCCGGGGGTTCGAGCTCCTACAATGAGCAGTTCTTC; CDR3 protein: CSAGGSSSYNEQFF
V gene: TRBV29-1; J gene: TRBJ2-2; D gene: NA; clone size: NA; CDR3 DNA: TGCAGTCACTCCGGGCGGGGGAACACCGGGGAGCTGTTTTTT; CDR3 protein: CSHSGRGNTGELFF
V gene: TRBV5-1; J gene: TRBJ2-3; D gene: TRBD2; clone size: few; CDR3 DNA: TGCGCCAGCAGCCGGGGGGACGGACTGGGAGATACGCAGTATTTT; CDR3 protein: CASSRGDGLGDTQYF
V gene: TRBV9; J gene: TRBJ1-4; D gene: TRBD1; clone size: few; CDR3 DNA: TGTGCCAGCAGCGCGATCGGGACAGCTGGGGAAAAACTGTTTTTT; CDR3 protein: CASSAIGTAGEKLFF
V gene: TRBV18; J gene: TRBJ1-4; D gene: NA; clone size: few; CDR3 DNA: TGTGCCAGCTCCGTGGGTACTAATGAAAAACTGTTTTTT; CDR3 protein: CASSVGTNEKLFF
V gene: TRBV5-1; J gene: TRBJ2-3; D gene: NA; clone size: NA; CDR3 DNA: TGCGCCAGCAGCTTGTTACAGGCGCTAGACACAGATACGCAGTATTTT; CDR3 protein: CASSLLQALDTDTQYF
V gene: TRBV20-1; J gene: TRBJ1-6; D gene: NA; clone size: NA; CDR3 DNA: TGCAGTGCTAGGACTTGGAATTCACCCCTCCACTTT; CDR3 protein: CSARTWNSPLHF
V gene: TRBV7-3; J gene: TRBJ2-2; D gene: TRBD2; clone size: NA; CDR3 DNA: TGTGCCAGCAGTTACCTTACTAGCGGGGGTTACACCGGGGAGCTGTTTTTT; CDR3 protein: CASSYLTSGGYTGELFF
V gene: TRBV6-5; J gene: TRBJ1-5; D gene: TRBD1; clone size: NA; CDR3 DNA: TGTGCCAGCAGGGACGAGGGACAGGGTCCAAATCAGCCCCAGCATTTT; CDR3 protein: CASRDEGQGPNQPQHF
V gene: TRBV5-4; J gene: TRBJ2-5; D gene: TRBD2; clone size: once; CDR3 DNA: TGTGCCAGCAGCTGGACTAGTCGGCCCCAAGAGACCCAGTACTTC; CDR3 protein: CASSWTSRPQETQYF
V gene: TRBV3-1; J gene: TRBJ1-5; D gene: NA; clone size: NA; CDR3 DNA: TGTGCCAGCAGCCAACGGGGAGAACCCCAGCATTTT; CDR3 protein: CASSQRGEPQHF
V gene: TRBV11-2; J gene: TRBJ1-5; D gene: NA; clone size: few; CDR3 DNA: TGTGCCAGCAGCTTAGGACGGGGAGGGAAGGAGCAGCCCCAGCATTTT; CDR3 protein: CASSLGRGGKEQPQHF
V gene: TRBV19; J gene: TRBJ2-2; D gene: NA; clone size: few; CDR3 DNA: TGTGCCACCTTGGATCGCTGGTCCGGGGAGCTGTTTTTT; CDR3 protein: CATLDRWSGELFF
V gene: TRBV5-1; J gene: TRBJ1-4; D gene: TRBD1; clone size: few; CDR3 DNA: TGCGCCAGCAGCTTGGGACAGGGGGCGAGAAGTGAAAAACTGTTTTTT; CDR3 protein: CASSLGQGARSEKLFF
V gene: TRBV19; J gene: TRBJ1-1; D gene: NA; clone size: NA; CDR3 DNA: TGTGCCACTAGGGACGGTTGGGACACTGAAGCTTTCTTT; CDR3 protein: CATRDGWDTEAFF
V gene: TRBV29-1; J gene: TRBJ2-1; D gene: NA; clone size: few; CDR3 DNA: TGCAGCGTCCTTTATGGTGAGCAGTTCTTC; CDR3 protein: CSVLYGEQFF
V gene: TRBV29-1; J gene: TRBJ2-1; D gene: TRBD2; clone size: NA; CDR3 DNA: TGCAGCGTTGAAGATGGGATAGCGGGGGGGCTGGTAAATGAGCAGTTCTTC; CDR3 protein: CSVEDGIAGGLVNEQFF
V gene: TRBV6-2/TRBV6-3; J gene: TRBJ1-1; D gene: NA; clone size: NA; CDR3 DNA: TGTGCCAGCGAGACAGCTCTGAACACTGAAGCTTTCTTT; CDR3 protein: CASETALNTEAFF
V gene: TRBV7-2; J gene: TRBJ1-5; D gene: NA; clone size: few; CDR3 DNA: TGTGCCAGCAGCCCGACAGTCCATAGCAATCAGCCCCAGCATTTT; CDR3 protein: CASSPTVHSNQPQHF
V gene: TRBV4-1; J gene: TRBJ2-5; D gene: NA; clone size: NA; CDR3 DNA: TGCGCCAGCAGCCAAGTAGGCCCCCCGGGAGCTTATGGGGAGACCCAGTACTTC; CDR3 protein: CASSQVGPPGAYGETQYF
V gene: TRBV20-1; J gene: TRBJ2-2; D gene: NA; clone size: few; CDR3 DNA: TGCAGTGCTAGAGTCAGGTACACCGGGGAGCTGTTTTTT; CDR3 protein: CSARVRYTGELFF